This entry lists 32 T cell receptor beta chains sequenced from one sample in a study of cytomegalovirus exposure and HLA in healthy donors. Primers included in the PCR were 60 Vbeta and 13 Jbeta primers. Sequenced by immunoSEQ multiplex PCR; TCRdb stores in-frame clones only, minus some. The sample has roughly 160,000 clones; around 80% are singletons. The sequencing input was PBMCs. The receptors were sampled from a woman between 50 and 59 years old in good health and CMV-seropositive.

V usage is TRBV19 and J usage is TRBJ1-3, with 10 bases matching TRBD1. CDR1 and CDR2 (germline): LNHDA, SQIVND (reference sequence). This CDR3 comprises 16 residues. Trimming removed 4 bases from V and 4 bases from J; junction bases left unmatched: 7. CDR3 residues: CASSTLGQGKGNTIYF. In DNA form, the CDR3 reads TGTGCCAGTAGTACCCTGGGACAGGGGAAAGGAAACACCATATATTTT.

There are a few counts of this clone. This rearrangement joins TRBV5-6 to TRBJ2-7; 10 bases are a match to TRBD2. Trimming removed 1 base from V and 0 bases from J; junction bases left unmatched: 4. Per the germline V gene, CDR1 is SGHDT and CDR2 is YYEEEE. This CDR3 spans 16 amino acids. For the CDR3, the DNA is TGTGCCAGCAGCTTGTCTACTAGCGGGAACTCCTACGAGCAGTACTTC. It is translated as CASSLSTSGNSYEQYF.

V usage is TRBV7-8 and J usage is TRBJ2-1; TRBD2 matches at 13 bases. This CDR3 has 17 residues. The germline V gene has CDR1 SGHVS and CDR2 FQNEAQ. Germline trimming cut 5 bases from V and 7 bases from J; bases unmatched to any gene: 11. CDR3 loop: CASSPRTSGGVGNEQFF. CDR3 DNA sequence: TGTGCCAGCAGCCCGCGGACTAGCGGGGGCGTTGGGAATGAGCAGTTCTTC.

This chain joins TRBV5-8 and TRBJ1-1; tentative D call: TRBD1 (5 bases). The CDR3 spans 13 residues. V lost 3 bases and J lost 2, with 8 bases in between. In germline, CDR1 is SGHTS, CDR2 YDEGEE. For the CDR3, the DNA is TGTGCCAGCAGCTCCACAGGTAACACTGAAGCTTTCTTT. Translating it yields CASSSTGNTEAFF. Full variable domain (rest looked up from reference TRBV5-8 and TRBJ1-1): EAGVTQSPTHLIKTRGQQATLRCSPISGHTSVYWYQQALGLGLQFLLWYDEGEERNRGNFPPRFSGRQFPNYSSELNVNALELEDSALYLCASSSTGNTEAFFGQGTRLTVV.

V usage is TRBV25-1 and J usage is TRBJ2-7; 11 bases align to TRBD1. V lost 6 bases, J lost 6 bases, and 4 bases stayed unmatched. The CDR3 extends over 13 amino acids. Germline lookup yields CDR1 MGHDK and CDR2 SYGVNS. For the CDR3, the DNA is TGTGCCAGCAGGGACAGGGGGCGGTCCGAGCAGTACTTC. Translating gives CASRDRGRSEQYF.

The V gene is TRBV19, the J gene TRBJ1-5; unclear D gene. V lost 6 bases to trimming and J lost 0 bases, with 21 bases between them. Germline V gives CDR1 LNHDA, CDR2 SQIVND (reference sequence). The length of the CDR3 is 18 residues. The CDR3 bases are TGTGCCAGTAGCCCAGAATTTGCCCGTGAGGTTAGCAATCAGCCCCAGCATTTT. Its protein is CASSPEFAREVSNQPQHF.

This clone was recorded only once. V and J are TRBV7-2 and TRBJ1-4; D gene ambiguous. Looked up from germline, CDR1 is SGHTA and CDR2 is FQGNSA. V was shortened by 3 bases and J by 6 bases, with 11 bases between the two germline ends. The CDR3 length is 14 residues. The CDR3 bases are TGTGCCAGCAGCTTCACGAGGGCGGATGAAAAACTGTTTTTT. Residues: CASSFTRADEKLFF. The whole variable domain, remainder taken from reference TRBV7-2 and TRBJ1-4, is GAGVSQSPSNKVTEKGKDVELRCDPISGHTALYWYRQSLGQGLEFLIYFQGNSAPDKSGLPSDRFSAERTGGSVSTLTIQRTQQEDSAVYLCASSFTRADEKLFFGSGTQLSVL.

The chain recombines TRBV11-2 with TRBJ2-2, with TRBD1 matching 8 bases. The CDR3 length is 15 residues. The V gene end was trimmed by 4 bases and the J gene end by 7 bases; junction bases not matched to a gene: 8. Germline-derived CDR1 and CDR2 are SGHAT and FQNNGV. This CDR3 is CASSSTGQGLGELFF. As DNA, the CDR3 is TGTGCCAGCAGCTCCACCGGACAGGGCCTCGGGGAGCTGTTTTTT. The entire variable domain, with the rest obtained from reference TRBV11-2 and TRBJ2-2, is as follows: EAGVAQSPRYKIIEKRQSVAFWCNPISGHATLYWYQQILGQGPKLLIQFQNNGVVDDSQLPKDRFSAERLKGVDSTLKIQPAKLEDSAVYLCASSSTGQGLGELFFGEGSRLTVL.

This clone was counted a single time. The V call is TRBV9, the J call TRBJ2-1; possible D gene TRBD1, 6 bases. Trimming left V 2 bases short and J 0 bases short, with 9 bases between. Germline CDR1 SGDLS, CDR2 YYNGEE. The CDR3 has 15 residues. In nucleotides, the CDR3 is TGTGCCAGCAGCGTGACAGGCGACTCCTACAATGAGCAGTTCTTC. This sequence encodes CASSVTGDSYNEQFF.

The rearrangement links TRBV27 to TRBJ1-1; D call uncertain. CDR3 length: 11 residues. Trimming cost V 10 bases and J 4 bases, with 10 bases left between them. Germline CDR1 reads MNHEY; CDR2 reads SMNVEV (reference sequence). CDR3 sequence reads: CATRRGTEAFF. The CDR3, as DNA: TGTGCCACCCGCCGGGGCACTGAAGCTTTCTTT.

The chain joins TRBV18 to TRBJ2-1, with 11 bases that match TRBD2. This CDR3 contains 16 residues. The V gene's germline CDR1 is KGHSH and CDR2 LQKENI. V shed 5 bases, J shed 6 bases, and the junction held 9 bases outside the gene matches. The CDR3 spells CASSKNSGGASNEQFF. In nucleotides, the CDR3 is TGTGCCAGCTCAAAAAATAGCGGGGGGGCCTCCAATGAGCAGTTCTTC.

This sequence joins TRBV11-2 and TRBJ2-7; D may be TRBD2 (5 bases). V gave up 0 bases and J gave up 2 bases, with 8 bases separating them. The CDR3 runs 14 residues. Germline assignment: CDR1 SGHAT and CDR2 FQNNGV. CDR3 loop: CASSLELGPYEQYF. CDR3 nucleotide sequence: TGTGCCAGCAGCTTAGAACTAGGTCCCTACGAGCAGTACTTC.

The DNA for the CDR3 is TGTGCCAGCAGCTTAGGTCCCGGAGGGAGAACTGAAGCTTTCTTT. Translation gives CASSLGPGGRTEAFF. The chain employs TRBV7-8 and TRBJ1-1; no clear D gene. V gave up 1 base and J gave up 5 bases, with 14 bases separating them. This CDR3 is built from 15 residues. The germline V gene has CDR1 SGHVS and CDR2 FQNEAQ.

To note about this clone: In the same sample, other DNA sequences code for this CDR3. The chain couples TRBV28 to TRBJ2-1; 11 bases are a match to TRBD2. CDR3 length: 15 residues. V trimming: 5 bases; J trimming: 7 bases; junction bases outside the gene matches: 7. Germline V gene lookup returns CDR1 MDHEN and CDR2 SYDVKM. For the CDR3, the DNA is TGTGCCAGCAGTCCAACTAGCGGGAGTTGGAATGAGCAGTTCTTC. The encoded protein is CASSPTSGSWNEQFF.

This clone appeared once. This sequence joins TRBV27 and TRBJ1-1, with 8 bases aligning to TRBD1. Germline lookup yields CDR1 MNHEY and CDR2 SMNVEV (reference sequence). The V segment lost 6 bases and the J segment 2 bases; nucleotides outside the gene matches: 14. The CDR3 is 17 amino acids. CDR3 nucleotide sequence: TGTGCCAGCAGCCGGCGAGGACAGGGCCGATTAAACACTGAAGCTTTCTTT. It yields the protein CASSRRGQGRLNTEAFF.

The CDR3 protein is CASSEHGDAEKLFF. CDR3 in DNA: TGTGCCAGCAGTGAACACGGAGACGCTGAAAAACTGTTTTTT. The chain couples TRBV6-1 to TRBJ1-4; no clear D. This CDR3 spans 14 amino acids. Between the trimmed V and J ends, which lost 2 bases and 7 bases, there was a span of 11 bases. CDR1 and CDR2 from the germline V gene are MNHNS and SASEGT.

This sequence joins TRBV7-3 and TRBJ2-2; a possible D gene is TRBD1 (7 bases). The germline gives CDR1 SGHTA, CDR2 FQGTGA. There are 16 residues in the CDR3. The V and J ends lost 0 bases and 7 bases respectively, with 15 bases between them. This CDR3 is CASSLTNAGGGGELFF. DNA for the CDR3: TGTGCCAGCAGCTTAACGAATGCAGGGGGAGGCGGGGAGCTGTTTTTT.

The rearrangement links TRBV28 to TRBJ2-4; a weak D match, TRBD1 (7 bases). The CDR3 length is 16 residues. Trimming took off 5 bases at V and 2 bases at J, with 16 bases between the two ends. The germline gives CDR1 MDHEN, CDR2 SYDVKM. The CDR3 bases are TGTGCCAGCAGTCCAGGGGGGTTTAGGTCCAAAAACATTCAGTACTTC. Amino acids: CASSPGGFRSKNIQYF.

The V call is TRBV9, the J call TRBJ1-6; D call uncertain. The CDR3 runs 15 residues. From germline, CDR1 is SGDLS and CDR2 YYNGEE. With 0 bases removed from V and 7 bases from J, the gap between germline ends came to 11 bases. CDR3 sequence reads: CASSVDFPLNSPLHF. The CDR3 nucleotides are TGTGCCAGCAGCGTAGATTTCCCGCTAAATTCACCCCTCCACTTT.

The genes are TRBV7-9 and TRBJ2-2; 9 bases line up with TRBD1. V gave up 3 bases and J gave up 7 bases; unmatched junction bases: 6. Germline-derived CDR1 and CDR2 are SEHNR and FQNEAQ (reference sequence). The length of the CDR3 is 15 residues. The CDR3 coding sequence is TGTGCCAGCAGCTTCCGACAGGGGGTGGTCGGGGAGCTGTTTTTT. Amino acids: CASSFRQGVVGELFF. Supplemented by reference TRBV7-9 and TRBJ2-2, the full variable domain reads DTGVSQNPRHKITKRGQNVTFRCDPISEHNRLYWYRQTLGQGPEFLTYFQNEAQLEKSRLLSDRFSAERPKGSFSTLEIQRTEQGDSAMYLCASSFRQGVVGELFFGEGSRLTVL.

This clone has a single count. V is TRBV5-6 and J is TRBJ2-1; TRBD2 matches at 7 bases. After removal of 2 bases from V and 7 bases from J, the junction contained 6 bases not matched to a gene. The CDR3 covers 14 residues. Germline lookup yields CDR1 SGHDT and CDR2 YYEEEE. CDR3 in amino acids: CASSFGGRENEQFF. DNA of the CDR3: TGTGCCAGCAGCTTCGGAGGGCGGGAGAATGAGCAGTTCTTC.

This clone was observed a handful of times. This chain links TRBV18 with TRBJ1-1; 7 bases fit TRBD1. In germline, CDR1 is KGHSH, CDR2 LQKENI. V was pared by 2 bases and J by 0 bases, with 6 bases of the junction left unmatched. The CDR3 runs 16 residues. The CDR3 loop reads CASSPVGTAMNTEAFF. CDR3 bases: TGTGCCAGCTCACCAGTTGGGACAGCCATGAACACTGAAGCTTTCTTT.

The sample holds a few counts of this clone. The J gene is TRBJ1-2, the V gene TRBV28, with D unresolved. The V gene lost 5 bases and the J gene lost 1 base, with 5 bases spanning the gap. CDR1 and CDR2 from the germline V gene are MDHEN and SYDVKM. CDR3 length: 12 amino acids. CDR3 nucleotides: TGTGCCAGCAGTCAAATTAACTATGGCTACACCTTC. Translating gives CASSQINYGYTF.

The rearrangement uses TRBV28 and TRBJ2-1; possibly TRBD2 for D (6 bases). V was trimmed by 5 bases and J by 10 bases, leaving 9 bases between them. Per the germline V gene, CDR1 is MDHEN and CDR2 is SYDVKM. This CDR3 comprises 11 residues. This chain's CDR3 is CASSLGGEQFF. CDR3 coding DNA: TGTGCCAGCAGTCTCGGAGGGGAGCAGTTCTTC. The full variable domain, its missing parts supplied by reference TRBV28 and TRBJ2-1, is DVKVTQSSRYLVKRTGEKVFLECVQDMDHENMFWYRQDPGLGLRLIYFSYDVKMKEKGDIPEGYSVSREKKERFSLILESASTNQTSMYLCASSLGGEQFFGPGTRLTVL.

V is TRBV7-9 and J is TRBJ2-1; perhaps D is TRBD1 or TRBD2 (6 bases each). This CDR3 contains 15 residues. The germline V and J ends were trimmed by 5 bases and 0 bases, with 11 bases remaining between them. Germline CDR1 is SEHNR and CDR2 is FQNEAQ (reference sequence). The CDR3 is CASSVGGLSYNEQFF. The CDR3 region has the DNA TGTGCCAGCAGCGTAGGGGGACTCTCCTACAATGAGCAGTTCTTC. The full variable domain, in which reference TRBV7-9 and TRBJ2-1 provide the parts outside the CDR3, is DTGVSQNPRHKITKRGQNVTFRCDPISEHNRLYWYRQTLGQGPEFLTYFQNEAQLEKSRLLSDRFSAERPKGSFSTLEIQRTEQGDSAMYLCASSVGGLSYNEQFFGPGTRLTVL.

This rearrangement joins TRBV5-1 to TRBJ2-3, with 8 bases aligning to TRBD2. This CDR3 has 16 amino acids. V shed 1 base, J shed 1 base, and the junction held 5 bases outside the gene matches. Germline V gene lookup returns CDR1 SGHRS and CDR2 YFSETQ. CDR3 DNA sequence: TGCGCCAGCAGCTTGTATTGGCGGGGGGGCACAGATACGCAGTATTTT. It codes for CASSLYWRGGTDTQYF. The variable domain in full, completed from reference TRBV5-1 and TRBJ2-3, reads KAGVTQTPRYLIKTRGQQVTLSCSPISGHRSVSWYQQTPGQGLQFLFEYFSETQRNKGNFPGRFSGRQFSNSRSEMNVSTLELGDSALYLCASSLYWRGGTDTQYFGPGTRLTVL.

The chain uses TRBV28 and TRBJ1-5; D is unclear. With 7 bases removed from V and 7 bases from J, the gap between germline ends came to 11 bases. This CDR3 is built from 12 residues. The germline V gene has CDR1 MDHEN and CDR2 SYDVKM. The CDR3 DNA reads TGTGCCAGCACAACAGCCAGCCAGCCCCAGCATTTT. Amino acid sequence: CASTTASQPQHF.

The rearrangement uses TRBV9 and TRBJ1-1; D ambiguous. V was trimmed by 4 bases and J by 3 bases, leaving 10 bases between them. CDR1 is SGDLS, CDR2 YYNGEE, per germline. The CDR3 loop spans 13 amino acids. This CDR3 is CASSQLGDTEAFF. CDR3 DNA sequence: TGTGCCAGCAGCCAGCTCGGGGACACTGAAGCTTTCTTT. Combining the CDR3 with reference TRBV9 and TRBJ1-1 gives the whole variable domain DSGVTQTPKHLITATGQRVTLRCSPRSGDLSVYWYQQSLDQGLQFLIQYYNGEERAKGNILERFSAQQFPDLHSELNLSSLELGDSALYFCASSQLGDTEAFFGQGTRLTVV.

The CDR3 here is CASSAPRLTYGNTIYF. The CDR3 DNA reads TGTGCCAGCAGCGCCCCTCGACTGACCTATGGAAACACCATATATTTT. This rearrangement joins TRBV9 to TRBJ1-3; no reliable D call. Trimming shortened V by 3 bases and J by 3 bases, and 16 bases separated the two germline ends. The CDR3 has 16 residues. Per the germline V gene, CDR1 is SGDLS and CDR2 is YYNGEE.

The rearrangement joins TRBV11-3 to TRBJ2-1; 8 bases are shared with TRBD1. J was trimmed by 8 bases and V by 1 base; bases with no gene match: 10. Germline CDR1 reads SGHNT; CDR2 reads YENEEA. This CDR3 comprises 16 residues. CDR3: CASSLGLTGVGDEQFF. The CDR3 DNA is TGTGCCAGCAGCTTAGGGTTGACAGGGGTTGGCGATGAGCAGTTCTTC.

This rearrangement joins TRBV11-2 to TRBJ2-1; 8 bases line up with TRBD1. The CDR3 covers 14 residues. V lost 6 bases to trimming and J lost 7 bases; unmatched junction nucleotides: 8. The V gene's germline CDR1 is SGHAT and CDR2 FQNNGV. This chain's CDR3 is CASSHRDRLNEQFF. The CDR3 coding sequence is TGTGCCAGCAGTCACCGGGACAGGTTGAATGAGCAGTTCTTC.

The chain couples TRBV5-1 to TRBJ1-4, with D possibly being TRBD1 (6 bases). Trimming took off 5 bases at V and 3 bases at J, with 8 bases between the two ends. The germline V gene has CDR1 SGHRS and CDR2 YFSETQ. The CDR3 contains 13 residues. The CDR3 spells CASRWGPNEKLFF. DNA of the CDR3: TGCGCCAGCAGATGGGGGCCTAATGAAAAACTGTTTTTT.